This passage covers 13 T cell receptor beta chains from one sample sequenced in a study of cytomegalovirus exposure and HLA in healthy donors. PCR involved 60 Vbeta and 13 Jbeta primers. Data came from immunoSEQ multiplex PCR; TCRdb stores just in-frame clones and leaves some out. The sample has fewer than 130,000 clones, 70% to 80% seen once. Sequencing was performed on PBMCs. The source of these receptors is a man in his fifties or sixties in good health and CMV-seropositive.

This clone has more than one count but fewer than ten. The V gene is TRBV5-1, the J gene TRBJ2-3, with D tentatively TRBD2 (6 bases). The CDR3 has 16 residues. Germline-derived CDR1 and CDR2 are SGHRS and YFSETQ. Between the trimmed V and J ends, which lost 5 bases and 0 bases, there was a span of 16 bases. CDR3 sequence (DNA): TGCGCCAGCAGGGCCCTCCTGCGGGATAGCACAGATACGCAGTATTTT. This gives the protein CASRALLRDSTDTQYF.

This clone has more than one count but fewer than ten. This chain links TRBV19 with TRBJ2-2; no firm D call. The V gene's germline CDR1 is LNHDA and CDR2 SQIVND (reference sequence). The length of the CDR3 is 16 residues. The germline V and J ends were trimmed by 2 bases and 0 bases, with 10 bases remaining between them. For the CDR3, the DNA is TGTGCCAGTAGTATATGGGCGAGAGCGAACACCGGGGAGCTGTTTTTT. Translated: CASSIWARANTGELFF.

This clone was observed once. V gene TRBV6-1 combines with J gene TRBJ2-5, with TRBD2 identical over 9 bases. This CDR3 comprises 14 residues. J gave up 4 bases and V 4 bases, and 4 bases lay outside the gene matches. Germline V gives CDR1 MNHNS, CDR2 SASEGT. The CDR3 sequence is CASSGMRGGETQYF. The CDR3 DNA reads TGTGCCAGCAGTGGGATGCGGGGGGGAGAGACCCAGTACTTC.

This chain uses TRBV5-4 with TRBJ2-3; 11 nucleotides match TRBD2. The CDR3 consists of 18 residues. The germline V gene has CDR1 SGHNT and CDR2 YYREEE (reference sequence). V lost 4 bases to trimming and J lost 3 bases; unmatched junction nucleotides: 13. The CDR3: CASSPPYVAGGRTDTQYF. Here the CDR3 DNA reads TGTGCCAGCAGCCCCCCCTATGTAGCGGGGGGGCGGACAGATACGCAGTATTTT.

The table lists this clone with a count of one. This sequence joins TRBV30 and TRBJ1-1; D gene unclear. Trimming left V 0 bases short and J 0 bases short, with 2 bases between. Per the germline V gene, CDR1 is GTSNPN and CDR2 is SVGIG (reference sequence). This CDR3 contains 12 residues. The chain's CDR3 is CAWSVLNTEAFF. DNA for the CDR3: TGTGCCTGGAGTGTCTTGAACACTGAAGCTTTCTTT.

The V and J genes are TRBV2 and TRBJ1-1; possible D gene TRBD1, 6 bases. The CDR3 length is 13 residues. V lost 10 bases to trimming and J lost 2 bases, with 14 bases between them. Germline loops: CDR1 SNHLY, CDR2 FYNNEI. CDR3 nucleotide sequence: TGTGCCAACAAGCGACAGGTCAACACTGAAGCTTTCTTT. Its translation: CANKRQVNTEAFF.

CDR3 in DNA: TGTGCCAGCAGCTTTTCGGGGAACACCGGGGAGCTGTTTTTT. It codes for CASSFSGNTGELFF. This chain connects TRBV7-6 to TRBJ2-2; no clear D gene. Trimming cost V 3 bases and J 1 base, with 6 bases left between them. This CDR3 is 14 amino acids long. Germline V gives CDR1 SGHVS, CDR2 FNYEAQ.

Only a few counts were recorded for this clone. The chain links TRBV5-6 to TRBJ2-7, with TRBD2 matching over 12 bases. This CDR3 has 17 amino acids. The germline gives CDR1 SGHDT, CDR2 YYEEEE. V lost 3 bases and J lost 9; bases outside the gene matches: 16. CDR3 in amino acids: CASSSSLSGLAGTGQYF. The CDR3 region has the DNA TGTGCCAGCAGCTCCTCCCTATCCGGACTAGCGGGGACGGGGCAGTACTTC.

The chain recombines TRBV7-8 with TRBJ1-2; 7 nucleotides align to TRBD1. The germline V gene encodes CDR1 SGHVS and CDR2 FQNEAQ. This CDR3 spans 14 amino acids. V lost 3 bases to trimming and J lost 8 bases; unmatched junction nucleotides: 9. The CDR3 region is CASSLGTAPAGYTF. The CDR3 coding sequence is TGTGCCAGCAGCTTGGGGACAGCTCCTGCAGGCTACACCTTC. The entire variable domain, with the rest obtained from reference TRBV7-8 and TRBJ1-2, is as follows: GAGVSQSPRYKVAKRGQDVALRCDPISGHVSLFWYQQALGQGPEFLTYFQNEAQLDKSGLPSDRFFAERPEGSVSTLKIQRTQQEDSAVYLCASSLGTAPAGYTFGSGTRLTVV.

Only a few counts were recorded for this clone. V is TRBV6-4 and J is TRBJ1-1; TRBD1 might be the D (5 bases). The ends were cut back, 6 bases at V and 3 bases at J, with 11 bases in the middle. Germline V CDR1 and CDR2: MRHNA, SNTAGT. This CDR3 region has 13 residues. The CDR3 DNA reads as TGTGCCAGCAGGCGCAGGGCGGACACTGAAGCTTTCTTT. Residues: CASRRRADTEAFF.

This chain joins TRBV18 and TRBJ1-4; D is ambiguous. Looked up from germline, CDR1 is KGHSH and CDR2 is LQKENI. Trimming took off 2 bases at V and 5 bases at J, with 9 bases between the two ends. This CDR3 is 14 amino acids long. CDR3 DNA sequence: TGTGCCAGCTCACCAAGTAGTTCCAATGAAAAACTGTTTTTT. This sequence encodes CASSPSSSNEKLFF.

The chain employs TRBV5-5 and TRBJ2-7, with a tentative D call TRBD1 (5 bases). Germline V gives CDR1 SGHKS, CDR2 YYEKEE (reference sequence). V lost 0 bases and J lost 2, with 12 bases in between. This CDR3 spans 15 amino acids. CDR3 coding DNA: TGTGCCAGCAGCTTGGCCCCGTCCAGGGCCTACGAGCAGTACTTC. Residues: CASSLAPSRAYEQYF.

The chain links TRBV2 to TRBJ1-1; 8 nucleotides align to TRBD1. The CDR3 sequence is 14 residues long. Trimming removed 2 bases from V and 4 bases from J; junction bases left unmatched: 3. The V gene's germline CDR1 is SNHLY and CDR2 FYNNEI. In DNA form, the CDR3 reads TGTGCCAGCAGTGAACAGGGGGCGGCCACTGAAGCTTTCTTT. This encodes CASSEQGAATEAFF.